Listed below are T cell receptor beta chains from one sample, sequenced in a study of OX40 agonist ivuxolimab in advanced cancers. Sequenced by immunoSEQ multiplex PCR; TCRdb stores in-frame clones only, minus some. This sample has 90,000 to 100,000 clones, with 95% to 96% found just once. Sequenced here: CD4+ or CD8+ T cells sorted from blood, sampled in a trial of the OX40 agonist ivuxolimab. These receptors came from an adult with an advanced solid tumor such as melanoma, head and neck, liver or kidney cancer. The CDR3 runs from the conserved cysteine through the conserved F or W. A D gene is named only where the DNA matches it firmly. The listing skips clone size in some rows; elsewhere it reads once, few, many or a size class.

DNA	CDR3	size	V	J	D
TGTGCCAGCAGCTTAGCTAAGTCCTACGAGCAGTACTTC	CASSLAKSYEQYF	once	TRBV11-2	TRBJ2-7	-
TGCGCCAGCAGCCAAGAGGAATCAGATACGCAGTATTTT	CASSQEESDTQYF	-	TRBV4-1	TRBJ2-3	-
TGTGCCAGCAGCCAAGACCCCTCGTACGGCTACACCTTC	CASSQDPSYGYTF	once	TRBV7-6	TRBJ1-2	-
TGTGCCAGCAGCCTGGAGACAGGGAGGTACGAGCAGTACTTC	CASSLETGRYEQYF	-	TRBV4-2	TRBJ2-7	-
TGTGCCAGCAGCGATTCAGGCCAGGGACCCTACGAGCAGTACTTC	CASSDSGQGPYEQYF	-	TRBV11-2	TRBJ2-7	-
TGCGCCAGCAGCCCGAAGGCAGATACGCAGTATTTT	CASSPKADTQYF	-	TRBV23-1	TRBJ2-3	-
TGTGCCAATAGTCCGACAGGCGTACTTTACTCTGGGGCCAACGTCCTGACTTTC	CANSPTGVLYSGANVLTF	-	TRBV19	TRBJ2-6	-
TGTGCCAGTAGTATTGGACAGAGCTCCTATAATTCACCCCTCCACTTT	CASSIGQSSYNSPLHF	-	TRBV19	TRBJ1-6	-
TGTGCCAGCAGTTTAACAGGGGGACTCAATCAGCCCCAGCATTTT	CASSLTGGLNQPQHF	once	TRBV28	TRBJ1-5	TRBD1
TGTGCCAGCAGCGTAGAACGGGAGGGCAAGAAGCAGTACTTC	CASSVEREGKKQYF	-	TRBV9	TRBJ2-7	TRBD2
TGTGCCAGCCGCGGCTCCAGGGTTTCTGGGGCCAACGTCCTGACTTTC	CASRGSRVSGANVLTF	-	TRBV2	TRBJ2-6	-
TGTGCCAGCAGCTTATCGCGGGACACCATATATTTT	CASSLSRDTIYF	-	TRBV7-9	TRBJ1-3	-
TGCGCCAGCAGCTTAGGTGCGACTAGGGAGACCCAGTACTTC	CASSLGATRETQYF	-	TRBV4-3	TRBJ2-5	-
TGTGCCAGCAGCTTAGTGGGACAGGGACGAGAAAAACTGTTTTTT	CASSLVGQGREKLFF	-	TRBV7-9	TRBJ1-4	TRBD1
TGTGCCAGCAAGATCGGGACTAGCGACTACGAGCAGTACTTC	CASKIGTSDYEQYF	-	TRBV2	TRBJ2-7	TRBD2
TGCGCCAGCAGCCAAGATTTTGGGAGCTCCTACGAGCAGTACTTC	CASSQDFGSSYEQYF	-	TRBV4-3	TRBJ2-7	-
TGTGCCAGCAGTAACCAAAGGGCAGGGATTGAAGCTTTCTTT	CASSNQRAGIEAFF	-	TRBV6-5	TRBJ1-1	-
TGTGCCAGCAGCTTGGTGGAGTTCATGAACACTGAAGCTTTCTTT	CASSLVEFMNTEAFF	-	TRBV5-8	TRBJ1-1	-
TGCGCCAGCAGATCCCAGCAGGATGGCTACACCTTC	CASRSQQDGYTF	-	TRBV5-1	TRBJ1-2	-
TGTGCCAGCAGCGAAAAACACTATTACCAAGAGACCCAGTACTTC	CASSEKHYYQETQYF	-	TRBV14	TRBJ2-5	-
TGTGCCACCAGCAGCGAAAGCTCTGGAAACACCATATATTTT	CATSSESSGNTIYF	-	TRBV15	TRBJ1-3	-
TGCGCCAGCAGCTTGGGGCTAGGAAGCTCCTACAATGAGCAGTTCTTC	CASSLGLGSSYNEQFF	-	TRBV5-1	TRBJ2-1	-
TGTGCCAGCATGGACGGACTTGGAGAGACCCAGTACTTC	CASMDGLGETQYF	-	TRBV25-1	TRBJ2-5	-
TGCGCCAGCAGCTTAATGGCAGGGTCGAACACTGAAGCTTTCTTT	CASSLMAGSNTEAFF	-	TRBV5-1	TRBJ1-1	-
TGTGCCAGTAGTTCCGGGACAGGGGCCTACGAGCAGTACTTC	CASSSGTGAYEQYF	-	TRBV19	TRBJ2-7	TRBD1
TGCAGCGTTGAACGGGGAGAGCGGGGGTCGCGGGAGCAGTTCTTC	CSVERGERGSREQFF	-	TRBV29-1	TRBJ2-1	TRBD2
TGTGCCAGCAGTTTCTCAGGGGGCGAGGAGACCCAGTACTTC	CASSFSGGEETQYF	-	TRBV27	TRBJ2-5	TRBD1
TGTGCCAGCAGCTTAGGGACAGTAATATATGGCTACACCTTC	CASSLGTVIYGYTF	-	TRBV28	TRBJ1-2	TRBD1
TGTGCCAGCACCCCGGGGGGGGTCTACGAGCAGTACTTC	CASTPGGVYEQYF	-	TRBV7-9	TRBJ2-7	TRBD2
TGTGCCAGCTCACCTCCGACAGCTGATCCTTATGGCTACACCTTC	CASSPPTADPYGYTF	-	TRBV18	TRBJ1-2	-
TGTGCCAGCAGTGCCACCGGGACAGGGACGTTCGAGCAGTACTTC	CASSATGTGTFEQYF	once	TRBV28	TRBJ2-7	TRBD1
TGTGCCAGCACCCAGACGGGGACCTCCTATAATTCACCCCTCCACTTT	CASTQTGTSYNSPLHF	-	TRBV28	TRBJ1-6	-
TGTGCCAGCAGCTTAGAAAGGGGGCCAGGAGTCTACACCTTC	CASSLERGPGVYTF	-	TRBV7-2	TRBJ1-2	TRBD1